This T cell receptor beta chain emerged from a study of Graves' ophthalmopathy and Graves' hyperthyroidism. Study findings and constraints: A majority of expanded thyroid clonotypes exceeding 0.001 frequency were likewise present in blood.

This clonotype was seen at least ten times. What it binds is unknown. This CDR3 spans 13 amino acids. V dropped 3 bases and J dropped 9 bases, with 14 bases sitting between them. The authors isolated PBMCs from approximately 10 ml of fresh peripheral blood. From RNA, the CDR3 regions of TCR beta chains were amplified and sequenced. Following a first-round RT-PCR that used HTBI primers, a second-round multiplex PCR was carried out. TCRdb analysed the multiplex PCR reads with MiXCR anew, one entry per CDR3 protein. The sample carries about 480,000 distinct CDR3 sequences, approximately 15% recorded once.

The TCR comes from a woman under 40 with Graves' ophthalmopathy. Material for sequencing was blood. The chain is built from TRBV12-3 or TRBV12-4 and TRBJ2-5; D is uncertain. The CDR3 is CASSLPWPPSQYF. The CDR3 coding sequence is TGTGCCAGCAGTTTGCCCTGGCCACCCTCCCAGTACTTC.